The 28 T cell receptor beta chains below were found in one sample sequenced in a study of shared clonotypes between healthy human individuals. The repertoire was sequenced with immunoSEQ multiplex PCR; TCRdb's copy has only in-frame clones and lacks some. The profile shows approximately 2,000,000 clones, around 93% of them singletons. CD45RO-negative CD8 cells positively selected for CCR7 made up the naive population, which excluded terminally differentiated effector memory CD45RA+ cells. Specimen: naive CD8+ T cells from PBMCs. These receptors all come from a man aged 18 to 29 in good health. Some clones in this sample may be carry-over from other donors' samples.

The chain combines TRBV7-9 with TRBJ2-1; the D call may be TRBD1 or TRBD2 (5 bases each). CDR3 length equals 14 residues. Germline loops: CDR1 SEHNR, CDR2 FQNEAQ (reference sequence). The ends were cut back, 1 base at V and 9 bases at J, with 13 bases in the middle. The chain's CDR3 is CASSLVWGRGEQFF. The CDR3 region has the DNA TGTGCCAGCAGCTTAGTATGGGGCCGGGGTGAGCAGTTCTTC. Full variable domain (outside the CDR3, taken from reference TRBV7-9 and TRBJ2-1): DTGVSQNPRHKITKRGQNVTFRCDPISEHNRLYWYRQTLGQGPEFLTYFQNEAQLEKSRLLSDRFSAERPKGSFSTLEIQRTEQGDSAMYLCASSLVWGRGEQFFGPGTRLTVL.

This chain joins TRBV7-9 and TRBJ1-2, with TRBD1 identical over 10 bases. The CDR3 loop spans 18 amino acids. The trim removed 8 bases at V and 0 bases at J, leaving 15 bases unmatched. Germline V CDR1 and CDR2: SEHNR, FQNEAQ (reference sequence). As DNA, the CDR3 is TGTGCCAGCGAATCCGGGACAGGGGATTGGGGGCCTAACTATGGCTACACCTTC. This encodes CASESGTGDWGPNYGYTF.

V and J are TRBV4-1 and TRBJ2-2; tentative D call: TRBD2 (6 bases). CDR3 size: 15 residues. V lost 1 base and J lost 4, with 10 bases in between. The germline V gene encodes CDR1 MGHRA and CDR2 YSYEKL. The CDR3 DNA reads TGCGCCAGCAGCCAAGCCCCGGGACTCACCGGGGAGCTGTTTTTT. Translation: CASSQAPGLTGELFF.

The chain employs TRBV6-1 and TRBJ1-2, with TRBD1 identical over 8 bases. The CDR3 sequence is 16 residues long. CDR1 MNHNS and CDR2 SASEGT come from the germline V gene. J was trimmed by 5 bases and V by 3 bases; bases with no gene match: 11. CDR3 bases: TGTGCCAGCAGTGATGGGGCCCCAGGGGGCGGGTATGGCTACACCTTC. Translating it yields CASSDGAPGGGYGYTF.

This clone occurred a few times. This chain joins TRBV14 and TRBJ1-3; no reliable D call. Germline V lookup: CDR1 SGHDN, CDR2 FVKESK. This CDR3 spans 13 amino acids. Trimming took 4 bases from V and 8 from J, leaving 12 bases between them. The CDR3 protein is CASSPIPGYTIYF. In DNA form, the CDR3 reads TGTGCCAGCAGCCCGATTCCCGGCTACACCATATATTTT. The whole variable domain, remainder taken from reference TRBV14 and TRBJ1-3, is EAGVTQFPSHSVIEKGQTVTLRCDPISGHDNLYWYRRVMGKEIKFLLHFVKESKQDESGMPNNRFLAERTGGTYSTLKVQPAELEDSGVYFCASSPIPGYTIYFGEGSWLTVV.

This chain uses TRBV10-3 with TRBJ2-7; tentative D call: TRBD1 (5 bases). This CDR3 has 15 residues. Germline CDR1 is ENHRY and CDR2 is SYGVKD. The V end was cut by 2 bases, the J end by 2 bases, with 13 bases between. The CDR3 sequence is CAISEPTGGPYEQYF. The CDR3 nucleotides read TGTGCCATCAGTGAGCCAACAGGTGGACCCTACGAGCAGTACTTC.

The genes are TRBV5-6 and TRBJ2-7, with D uncertain. The V gene lost 2 bases and the J gene lost 2 bases, with 8 bases spanning the gap. Germline V gives CDR1 SGHDT, CDR2 YYEEEE. The CDR3 loop spans 13 amino acids. CDR3 coding DNA: TGTGCCAGCAGCTTTCCCCCACCCTACGAGCAGTACTTC. Its protein product is CASSFPPPYEQYF.

J is TRBJ2-1 and V is TRBV5-1; 8 bases are shared with TRBD2. Germline CDR1 SGHRS, CDR2 YFSETQ. Trimming took 3 bases from V and 10 from J; bases not matched to a gene: 18. CDR3 length: 17 amino acids. DNA of the CDR3: TGCGCCAGCAGCTCGTGGCCCGGGACTAGTGACGCGATGGAGCAGTTCTTC. Translating it yields CASSSWPGTSDAMEQFF. Supplemented by reference TRBV5-1 and TRBJ2-1, the full variable domain reads KAGVTQTPRYLIKTRGQQVTLSCSPISGHRSVSWYQQTPGQGLQFLFEYFSETQRNKGNFPGRFSGRQFSNSRSEMNVSTLELGDSALYLCASSSWPGTSDAMEQFFGPGTRLTVL.

The chain recombines TRBV29-1 with TRBJ2-1; 13 bases agree with TRBD2. The V and J ends lost 3 bases and 5 bases, in that order; junction bases with no gene match: 10. The CDR3 contains 17 residues. The germline V gene has CDR1 SQVTM and CDR2 ANQGSEA. The CDR3 is CSVDVPPGTSGNNEQFF. The CDR3 region has the DNA TGCAGCGTTGACGTCCCCCCGGGGACTAGCGGGAACAATGAGCAGTTCTTC.

The chain uses TRBV19 and TRBJ1-2; D might be TRBD1 (6 bases). The germline gives CDR1 LNHDA, CDR2 SQIVND (reference sequence). The V end was cut by 4 bases, the J end by 4 bases, with 16 bases between. The CDR3 consists of 15 residues. The CDR3 coding sequence is TGTGCCAGTAGTACCCACAGGGAAGGCGGCTATGGCTACACCTTC. It encodes CASSTHREGGYGYTF.

The chain couples TRBV6-5 to TRBJ2-1, with 8 bases aligning to TRBD2. The CDR3 is made up of 14 amino acids. Germline V gives CDR1 MNHEY, CDR2 SVGAGI. Unmatched junction bases numbered 12, after V lost 7 bases and J lost 10 bases. CDR3 in DNA: TGTGCCAGCACCCCCTTTTTCGGGGGGGTAGAGCAGTTCTTC. This gives the protein CASTPFFGGVEQFF.

The rearrangement uses TRBV25-1 and TRBJ2-1; D is unclear. V lost 0 bases and J 10 bases, leaving 10 bases between the germline ends. The CDR3 runs 13 residues. Germline V gives CDR1 MGHDK, CDR2 SYGVNS. The CDR3 DNA reads TGTGCCAGCAGTGAATATATACCCCCGGAGCAGTTCTTC. Encoded protein: CASSEYIPPEQFF.

This clone has only one observation. The chain couples TRBV15 to TRBJ1-2; no clear D gene. Germline CDR1 LNHNV, CDR2 YYDKDF (reference sequence). This CDR3 spans 15 amino acids. V was pared by 0 bases and J by 2 bases, with 10 bases between. The chain's CDR3 is CATSRDWTVNYGYTF. The CDR3 region has the DNA TGTGCCACCAGCAGAGATTGGACGGTAAACTATGGCTACACCTTC.

The V gene is TRBV9, the J gene TRBJ2-5, with TRBD1 matching over 7 bases. The CDR3 contains 15 residues. The ends lost 4 bases at V and 5 bases at J; junction bases unmatched: 11. The germline CDR1 and CDR2 sequences are SGDLS and YYNGEE. In DNA, the CDR3 is TGTGCCAGCAGCACCCTAGACAGGGCAGGGGAGACCCAGTACTTC. It translates to CASSTLDRAGETQYF.

This chain connects TRBV27 to TRBJ1-3; no reliable D call. The V and J ends lost 0 bases and 0 bases respectively, with 6 bases between them. The germline V gene has CDR1 MNHEY and CDR2 SMNVEV (reference sequence). The CDR3 is 15 amino acids. This CDR3 reads CASSLSPRSGNTIYF. CDR3 in DNA: TGTGCCAGCAGTTTATCCCCTCGCTCTGGAAACACCATATATTTT.

The V call is TRBV19, the J call TRBJ2-7, with TRBD2 as a possible D gene (6 bases). V lost 3 bases and J 5 bases, leaving 17 bases between the germline ends. Germline V gene lookup returns CDR1 LNHDA and CDR2 SQIVND (reference sequence). This CDR3 has 15 residues. This CDR3 reads CASSIRGRGVDEQYF. The CDR3 DNA reads TGTGCCAGTAGTATTCGGGGGAGAGGGGTAGACGAGCAGTACTTC.

The chain joins TRBV4-3 to TRBJ2-7; 16 nucleotides agree with TRBD2. Germline V gene lookup returns CDR1 LGHNA and CDR2 YSLEER. CDR3 length equals 16 residues. V lost 3 bases to trimming and J lost 3 bases; unmatched junction nucleotides: 2. The CDR3 sequence is CASSQGTSGRGYEQYF. CDR3 nucleotide sequence: TGCGCCAGCAGCCAGGGGACTAGCGGGAGGGGCTACGAGCAGTACTTC.

CDR3 in DNA: TGCGCCAGCAGCTATCGGCTGGGAGGGCCCTACGAGCAGTACTTC. Encoded protein: CASSYRLGGPYEQYF. The V call is TRBV4-1, the J call TRBJ2-7; 7 nucleotides match TRBD2. This CDR3 contains 15 residues. Trimming removed 5 bases from V and 2 bases from J; junction bases left unmatched: 9. CDR1 MGHRA and CDR2 YSYEKL come from the germline V gene.

V and J are TRBV10-3 and TRBJ2-1, with D possibly TRBD2 on 5 matching bases. In germline, CDR1 is ENHRY, CDR2 SYGVKD. V dropped 8 bases and J dropped 4 bases, with 18 bases sitting between them. CDR3 size: 15 residues. CDR3 nucleotide sequence: TGTGCCATCGCGGCGCCACAAACGGGGTACAATGAGCAGTTCTTC. Its protein is CAIAAPQTGYNEQFF.

DNA of the CDR3: TGTGCCAGCAGTCCCCGGGGAGGGTACTTGGGTCAGCCCCAGCATTTT. Translating gives CASSPRGGYLGQPQHF. J is TRBJ1-5 and V is TRBV28; the D is unclear. The CDR3 is 16 residues long. V dropped 5 bases and J dropped 6 bases, with 20 bases sitting between them. The germline V gene encodes CDR1 MDHEN and CDR2 SYDVKM. Complete variable domain (other parts from reference TRBV28 and TRBJ1-5): DVKVTQSSRYLVKRTGEKVFLECVQDMDHENMFWYRQDPGLGLRLIYFSYDVKMKEKGDIPEGYSVSREKKERFSLILESASTNQTSMYLCASSPRGGYLGQPQHFGDGTRLSIL.

The chain couples TRBV29-1 to TRBJ1-3; D gene uncertain. Germline loops: CDR1 SQVTM, CDR2 ANQGSEA. The CDR3 is made up of 14 amino acids. The V gene lost 3 bases and the J gene lost 0 bases, with 9 bases spanning the gap. CDR3 loop: CSVEVGNSGNTIYF. Written as DNA, the CDR3 is TGCAGCGTTGAGGTGGGGAACTCTGGAAACACCATATATTTT.

The CDR3 bases are TGCGCCAGCAGCCAGGGGCGTCGAGGGTATCAGCCCCAGCATTTT. Its protein product is CASSQGRRGYQPQHF. The rearrangement uses TRBV4-3 and TRBJ1-5; D is perhaps TRBD1 (5 bases). Germline V CDR1 and CDR2: LGHNA, YSLEER. Between the trimmed V and J ends, which lost 3 bases and 5 bases, there was a span of 14 bases. CDR3 length: 15 amino acids.

The chain has TRBV9 and TRBJ2-7; D possibly uses TRBD1 or TRBD2 (5 bases each). The CDR3 loop spans 14 amino acids. Germline CDR1 is SGDLS and CDR2 is YYNGEE. V dropped 3 bases and J dropped 5 bases, with 15 bases sitting between them. The CDR3 bases are TGTGCCAGCAGCGAGGGGTGGGGACCGCACGAGCAGTACTTC. It codes for CASSEGWGPHEQYF. Combining the CDR3 with reference TRBV9 and TRBJ2-7 gives the whole variable domain DSGVTQTPKHLITATGQRVTLRCSPRSGDLSVYWYQQSLDQGLQFLIQYYNGEERAKGNILERFSAQQFPDLHSELNLSSLELGDSALYFCASSEGWGPHEQYFGPGTRLTVT.

This clone was observed a single time. This chain links TRBV4-3 with TRBJ1-2; 7 nucleotides align to TRBD1. V lost 4 bases and J lost 5; bases outside the gene matches: 10. Germline V lookup: CDR1 LGHNA, CDR2 YSLEER. This CDR3 comprises 15 residues. CDR3 residues: CASSPDRAVSYGYTF. In nucleotides, the CDR3 is TGCGCCAGCAGCCCAGACAGGGCCGTTAGTTATGGCTACACCTTC.

The chain combines TRBV11-2 with TRBJ2-1; the D is unclear. CDR3 length: 15 residues. Germline assignment: CDR1 SGHAT and CDR2 FQNNGV. V lost 8 bases and J lost 4, with 18 bases in between. In DNA form, the CDR3 reads TGTGCCAGCGGAATAGGGCTTCGGGTATACAATGAGCAGTTCTTC. It yields the protein CASGIGLRVYNEQFF. Full variable domain (missing parts from reference TRBV11-2 and TRBJ2-1): EAGVAQSPRYKIIEKRQSVAFWCNPISGHATLYWYQQILGQGPKLLIQFQNNGVVDDSQLPKDRFSAERLKGVDSTLKIQPAKLEDSAVYLCASGIGLRVYNEQFFGPGTRLTVL.

V gene TRBV4-1 combines with J gene TRBJ2-3; D is undetermined. Germline values: CDR1 MGHRA, CDR2 YSYEKL. The V and J ends lost 4 bases and 0 bases respectively, with 14 bases between them. The CDR3 is 16 amino acids. CDR3 DNA sequence: TGCGCCAGCAGCCCTTTGACGGCTACTAGCACAGATACGCAGTATTTT. It specifies CASSPLTATSTDTQYF.

The genes are TRBV5-1 and TRBJ2-7, with 8 bases matching TRBD2. CDR1 and CDR2 from the germline V gene are SGHRS and YFSETQ. With 0 bases clipped from V and 0 bases from J, the junction kept 8 bases outside the gene matches. This CDR3 contains 17 residues. This chain's CDR3 is CASSLDLLAESSYEQYF. Here the CDR3 DNA reads TGCGCCAGCAGCTTGGACTTACTAGCGGAAAGCTCCTACGAGCAGTACTTC. The full variable domain, its missing parts supplied by reference TRBV5-1 and TRBJ2-7, is KAGVTQTPRYLIKTRGQQVTLSCSPISGHRSVSWYQQTPGQGLQFLFEYFSETQRNKGNFPGRFSGRQFSNSRSEMNVSTLELGDSALYLCASSLDLLAESSYEQYFGPGTRLTVT.

The chain recombines TRBV7-2 with TRBJ2-7; 9 nucleotides match TRBD1. Per the germline V gene, CDR1 is SGHTA and CDR2 is FQGNSA. Trimming took 1 base from V and 2 from J; bases not matched to a gene: 6. The CDR3 is made up of 16 amino acids. DNA of the CDR3: TGTGCCAGCAGCTTAGGTATAGGGACAGGGACCTACGAGCAGTACTTC. This translates into CASSLGIGTGTYEQYF.